This T cell receptor (beta chain) was recovered during a study of T cells after somatic rescue of genetic block (dated by TCRdb to 2020 to 2021). Some background on the complete study: The study assessed how robust, over the long term, a T-cell system was when the system had developed through somatic rescue of a genetic block in T-cell development.

Sequences SGDLS (CDR1) and YYNGEE (CDR2) are obtained from the germline V gene. The CDR3 measures 19 amino acids from cysteine to phenylalanine. CDR3 DNA is the only sequence kept; it has 57 bases, read in frame from the first base. The V and J ends are trimmed by 4 bases and 9 bases, leaving 32 bases between them. Concerning this clone: Its antigen is still unknown. No much larger clone is present one base from it, and per-base qualities are unavailable.

Libraries were built with the immunoSEQ multiplex PCR assay. The clones in this table, taken by TCRdb from immuneACCESS, are in-frame only. Not every clone is retained; where verified, under half of the shortfall comes from an unresolved V gene, and the cause of the rest is unknown. Across this sample there are more than 9,500 clones, with 78% seen only once. The top ten hold 8.3% of the sample. This receptor was obtained from a boy aged 5-17 years. Sequences were obtained from peripheral blood mononuclear cells (PBMCs). This chain joins TRBV9 to TRBJ2-1; no confident D gene assignment can be made. CDR3 loop: CASSTHGWGGKGSVGEQFF. The DNA reads as follows: TGTGCCAGCAGCACTCACGGTTGGGGTGGGAAAGGCTCCGTGGGTGAGCAGTTCTTC. Reference TRBV9 and TRBJ2-1 genes cover what lies past the CDR3, so the full variable domain is DSGVTQTPKHLITATGQRVTLRCSPRSGDLSVYWYQQSLDQGLQFLIQYYNGEERAKGNILERFSAQQFPDLHSELNLSSLELGDSALYFCASSTHGWGGKGSVGEQFFGPGTRLTVL.